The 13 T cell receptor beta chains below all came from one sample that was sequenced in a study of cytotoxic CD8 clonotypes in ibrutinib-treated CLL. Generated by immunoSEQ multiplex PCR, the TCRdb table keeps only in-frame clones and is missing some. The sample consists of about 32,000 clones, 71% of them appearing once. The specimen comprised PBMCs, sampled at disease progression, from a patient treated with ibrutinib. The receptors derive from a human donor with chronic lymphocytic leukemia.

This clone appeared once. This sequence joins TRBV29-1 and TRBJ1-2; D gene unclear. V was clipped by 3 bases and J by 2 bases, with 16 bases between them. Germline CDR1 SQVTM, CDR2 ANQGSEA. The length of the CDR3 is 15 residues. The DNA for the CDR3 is TGCAGCGTTGACACCCCCAGACAAGCCAACTATGGCTACACCTTC. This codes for CSVDTPRQANYGYTF.

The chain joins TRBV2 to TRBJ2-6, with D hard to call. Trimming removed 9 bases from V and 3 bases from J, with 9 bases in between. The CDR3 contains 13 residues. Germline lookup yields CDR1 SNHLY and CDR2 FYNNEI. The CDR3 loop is CASRAYGANVLTF. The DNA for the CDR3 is TGTGCCAGTAGGGCCTATGGGGCCAACGTCCTGACTTTC.

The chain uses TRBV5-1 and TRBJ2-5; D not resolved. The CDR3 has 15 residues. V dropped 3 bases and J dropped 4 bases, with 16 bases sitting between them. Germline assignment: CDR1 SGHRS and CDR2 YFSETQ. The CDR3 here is CASSSADPKAETQYF. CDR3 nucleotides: TGCGCCAGCAGCTCGGCGGACCCGAAAGCAGAGACCCAGTACTTC.

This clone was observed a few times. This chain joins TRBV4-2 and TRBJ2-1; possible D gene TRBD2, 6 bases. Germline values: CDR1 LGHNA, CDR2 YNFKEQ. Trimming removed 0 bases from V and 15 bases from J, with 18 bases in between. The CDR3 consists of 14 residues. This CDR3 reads CASSQELQRATMFF. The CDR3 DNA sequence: TGTGCCAGCAGCCAAGAGTTGCAGCGGGCGACGATGTTCTTC.

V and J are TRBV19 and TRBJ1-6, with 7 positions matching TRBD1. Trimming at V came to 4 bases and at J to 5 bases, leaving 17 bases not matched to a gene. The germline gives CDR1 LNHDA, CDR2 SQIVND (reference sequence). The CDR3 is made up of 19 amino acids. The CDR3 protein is CASSTFSGGVGLNNSPLHF. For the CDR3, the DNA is TGTGCCAGTAGTACCTTCTCAGGGGGGGTCGGCCTCAATAATTCACCCCTCCACTTT.

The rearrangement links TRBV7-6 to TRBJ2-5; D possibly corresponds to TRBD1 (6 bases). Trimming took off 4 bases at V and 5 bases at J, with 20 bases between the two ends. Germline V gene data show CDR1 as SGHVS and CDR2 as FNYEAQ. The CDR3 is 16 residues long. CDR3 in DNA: TGTGCCAGCAGCTCCAGGAGCCAGGGGCTTGGGGAGACCCAGTACTTC. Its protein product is CASSSRSQGLGETQYF.

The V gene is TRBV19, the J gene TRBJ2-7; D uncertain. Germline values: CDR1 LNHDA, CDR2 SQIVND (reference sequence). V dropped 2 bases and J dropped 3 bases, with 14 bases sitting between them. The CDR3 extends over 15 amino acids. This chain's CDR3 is CASSISDLSIYEQYF. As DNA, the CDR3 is TGTGCCAGTAGTATATCTGACCTTAGTATCTACGAGCAGTACTTC.

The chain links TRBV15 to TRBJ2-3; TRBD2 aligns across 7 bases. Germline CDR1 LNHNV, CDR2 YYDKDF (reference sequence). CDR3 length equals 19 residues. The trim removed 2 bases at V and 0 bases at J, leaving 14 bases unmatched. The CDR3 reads CATSRPAGQGGGSTDTQYF. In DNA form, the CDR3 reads TGTGCCACCAGCAGACCAGCGGGGCAGGGCGGGGGAAGCACAGATACGCAGTATTTT.

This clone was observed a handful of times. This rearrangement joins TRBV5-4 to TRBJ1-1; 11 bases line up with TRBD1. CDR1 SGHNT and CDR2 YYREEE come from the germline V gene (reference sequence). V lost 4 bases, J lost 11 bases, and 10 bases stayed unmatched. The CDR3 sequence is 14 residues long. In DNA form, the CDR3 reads TGTGCCAGCAGCCTAGGACAGGGGGCTACCTCGGCTTTCTTT. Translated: CASSLGQGATSAFF.

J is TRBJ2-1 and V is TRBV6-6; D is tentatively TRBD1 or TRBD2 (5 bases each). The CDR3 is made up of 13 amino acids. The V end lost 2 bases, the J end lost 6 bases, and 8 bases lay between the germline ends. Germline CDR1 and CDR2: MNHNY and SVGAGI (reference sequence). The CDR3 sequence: CASSYDGGNEQFF. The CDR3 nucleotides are TGTGCCAGCAGTTACGATGGGGGCAATGAGCAGTTCTTC.

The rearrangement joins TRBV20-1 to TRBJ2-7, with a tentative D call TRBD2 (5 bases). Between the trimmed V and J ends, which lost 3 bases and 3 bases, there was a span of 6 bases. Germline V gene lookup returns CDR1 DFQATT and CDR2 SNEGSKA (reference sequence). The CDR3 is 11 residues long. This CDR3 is CSASGDYEQYF. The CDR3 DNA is TGCAGTGCTAGCGGGGACTACGAGCAGTACTTC.

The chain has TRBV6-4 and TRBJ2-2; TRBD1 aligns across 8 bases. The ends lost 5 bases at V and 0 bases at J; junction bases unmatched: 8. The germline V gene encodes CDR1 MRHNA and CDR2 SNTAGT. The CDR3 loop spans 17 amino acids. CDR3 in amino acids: CASSRAGTGSNTGELFF. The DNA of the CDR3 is TGTGCCAGCAGTCGGGCCGGGACAGGATCGAACACCGGGGAGCTGTTTTTT.

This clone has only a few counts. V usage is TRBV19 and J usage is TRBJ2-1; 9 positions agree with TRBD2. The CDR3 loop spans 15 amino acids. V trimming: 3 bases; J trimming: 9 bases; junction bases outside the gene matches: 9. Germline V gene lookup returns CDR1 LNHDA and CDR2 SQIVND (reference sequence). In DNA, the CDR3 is TGTGCCAGTAGTATTCGGGGAGCGGGGGGCCCTGAGCAGTTCTTC. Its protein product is CASSIRGAGGPEQFF.